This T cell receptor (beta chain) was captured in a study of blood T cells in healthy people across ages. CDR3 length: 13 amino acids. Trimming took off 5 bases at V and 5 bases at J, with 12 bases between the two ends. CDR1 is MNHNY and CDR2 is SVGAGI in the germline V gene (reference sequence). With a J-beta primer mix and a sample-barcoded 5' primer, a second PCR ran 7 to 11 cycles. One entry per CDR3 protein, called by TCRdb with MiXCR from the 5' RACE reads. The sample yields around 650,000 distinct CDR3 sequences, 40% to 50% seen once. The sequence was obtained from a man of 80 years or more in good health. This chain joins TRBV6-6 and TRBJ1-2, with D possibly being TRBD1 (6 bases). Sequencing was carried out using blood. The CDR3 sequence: CASSTGSGYGYTF. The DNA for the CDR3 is TGTGCCAGCAGTACAGGGTCGGGATATGGCTACACCTTC.